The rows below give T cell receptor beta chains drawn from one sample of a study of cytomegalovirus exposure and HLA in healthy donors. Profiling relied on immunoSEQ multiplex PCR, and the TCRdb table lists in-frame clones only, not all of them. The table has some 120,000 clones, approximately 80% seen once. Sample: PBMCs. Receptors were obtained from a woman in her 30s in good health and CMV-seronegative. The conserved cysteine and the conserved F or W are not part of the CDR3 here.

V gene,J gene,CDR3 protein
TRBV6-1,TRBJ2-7,ASSKGAGGSYEQY
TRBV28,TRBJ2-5,ASTPGTGRREQY
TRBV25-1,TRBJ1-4,AIQDRAGEKLF
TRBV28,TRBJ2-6,ASSFEWGRSPTGANVLT
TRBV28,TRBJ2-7,ASSLRGQGAYEQY
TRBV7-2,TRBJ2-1,ASSDGLAGGWNEQF
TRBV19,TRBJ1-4,ASSRTATRANEKLF
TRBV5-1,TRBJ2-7,ASAEGGSYEQY
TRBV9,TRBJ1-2,ASSVGGTDYGYT
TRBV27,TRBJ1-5,ASSLAGPYSNQPQH
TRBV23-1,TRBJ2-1,ASSQSPPRYNEQF
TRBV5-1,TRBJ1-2,ASSLSGTGLDGYT
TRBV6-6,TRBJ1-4,ASSYSGEVVGEKLF
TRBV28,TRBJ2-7,ASSWTGTYEQY
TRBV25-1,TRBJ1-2,ASSDRRQRYGYT
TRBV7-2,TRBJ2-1,ASSFGTSGRSYNEQF
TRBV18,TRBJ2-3,ASSPDGRAFADTQY
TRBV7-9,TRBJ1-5,ASGGTGSFQPQH
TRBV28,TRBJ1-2,ASSLSDRAHLYNYGYT
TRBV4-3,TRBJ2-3,ASSQTLADPSTDTRY
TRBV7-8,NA,ASSLDQAAYEQY
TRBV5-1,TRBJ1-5,ASSSGDSNQPQH
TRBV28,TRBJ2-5,ATHPSGMVETQY
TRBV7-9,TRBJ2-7,SSSLAQGIHEQY
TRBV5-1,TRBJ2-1,ASTKTSGGYNEQF
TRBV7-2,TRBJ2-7,ASSRSQGAPYEQY
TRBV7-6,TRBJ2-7,ASSLVGSTDEQY
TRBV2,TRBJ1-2,ASSDPVGDGYT
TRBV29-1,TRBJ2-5,SASDRGLETQY
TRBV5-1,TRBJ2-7,ASSSGLAPPYEQY
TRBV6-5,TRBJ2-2,ASSYGAQGTGELF
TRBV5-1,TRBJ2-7,ASGRGGNDYEQY
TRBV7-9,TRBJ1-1,SSSLGQGTEAF
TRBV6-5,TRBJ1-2,ASSPKIRGDYGYT
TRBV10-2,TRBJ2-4,ASSSTQGNIQY
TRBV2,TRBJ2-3,ASSGLAGATDTQY
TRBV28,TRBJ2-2,ASSLAGGPSGTGELF
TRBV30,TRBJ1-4,AWSPGQGIEKLF
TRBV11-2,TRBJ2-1,ASSTHGRSSYNEQF
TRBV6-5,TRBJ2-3,ASSSLAGGPLDTQY
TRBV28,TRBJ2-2,ASSPAGQGAGELF
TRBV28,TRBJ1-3,ASSLSRVSGNTIY
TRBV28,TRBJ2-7,ASSPPDRVFTYEQY
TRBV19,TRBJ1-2,ASSFRQESNYGYT
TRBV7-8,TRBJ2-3,ASSSQSSTDTQY
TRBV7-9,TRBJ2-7,ASSEGGRTLYEQY
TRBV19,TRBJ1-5,ASGWGDISNQPQH
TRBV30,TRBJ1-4,AWKAPGQGMEGNEKLF
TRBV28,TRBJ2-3,ASSPLSISGRYTDTQY
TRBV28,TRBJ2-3,ASSLSSTDTQY